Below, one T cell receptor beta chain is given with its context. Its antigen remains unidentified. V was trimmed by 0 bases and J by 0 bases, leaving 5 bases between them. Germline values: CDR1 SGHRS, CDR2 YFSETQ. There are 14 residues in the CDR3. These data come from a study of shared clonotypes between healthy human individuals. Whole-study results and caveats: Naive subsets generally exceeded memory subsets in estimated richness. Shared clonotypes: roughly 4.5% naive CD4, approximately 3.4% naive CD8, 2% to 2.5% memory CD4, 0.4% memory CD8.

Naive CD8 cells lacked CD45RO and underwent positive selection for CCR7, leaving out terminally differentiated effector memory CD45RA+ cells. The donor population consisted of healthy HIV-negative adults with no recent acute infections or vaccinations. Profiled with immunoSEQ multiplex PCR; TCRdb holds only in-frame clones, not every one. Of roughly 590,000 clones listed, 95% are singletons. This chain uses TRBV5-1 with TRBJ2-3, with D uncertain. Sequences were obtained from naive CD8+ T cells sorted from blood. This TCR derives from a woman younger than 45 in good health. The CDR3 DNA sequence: TGCGCCAGCAGCTTGGCCGTGAGCACAGATACGCAGTATTTT. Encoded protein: CASSLAVSTDTQYF. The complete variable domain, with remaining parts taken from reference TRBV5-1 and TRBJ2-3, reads KAGVTQTPRYLIKTRGQQVTLSCSPISGHRSVSWYQQTPGQGLQFLFEYFSETQRNKGNFPGRFSGRQFSNSRSEMNVSTLELGDSALYLCASSLAVSTDTQYFGPGTRLTVL.